These 15 T cell receptor beta chains were all obtained from the same sample, sequenced in a study of vaccination and CD4 T cells after COVID-19. The treatment was: roughly 10-day PBMC culture with coronavirus spike peptide pools or control peptides (ViraFEST assay). Once obtained from cultured CD4+ T cells, the DNA was sequenced using the Oncomine TCR Beta short-read assay. TCRdb called the PCR reads again in MiXCR, with one record for every CDR3 protein. This sample has about 18,000 distinct CDR3 sequences, with 35% to 45% found just once. These TCRs' antigens remain unknown. Sequenced sample: CD4+ T cells from blood, cultured in vitro. These receptors were collected from a human donor who had recovered from COVID-19.

The V and J genes are TRBV5-3 and TRBJ2-2, with 12 bases fitting TRBD2. TRBV5-3 has ORF status, its function being uncertain. The trim removed 4 bases at V and 6 bases at J, leaving 13 bases unmatched. CDR3 length equals 18 residues. The CDR3 DNA is TGTGCCAGAAGCCCCACGTGCCTAGCGGGAGGGCCGGCCGGGGAGCTGTTTTTT. Its protein product is CARSPTCLAGGPAGELFF.

The chain employs TRBV20-1 and TRBJ2-5, with 14 bases matching TRBD2. Germline CDR1 DFQATT, CDR2 SNEGSKA (reference sequence). The CDR3 has 24 amino acids. Trimming removed 1 base from V and 1 base from J; junction bases left unmatched: 26. DNA for the CDR3: TGCAGTGCTAGAGCCCCCCGTTTTTGGGTCGAAGGGACTAGCGGGAGTTTTTTCCAAGAGACCCAGTACTTC. Translation: CSARAPRFWVEGTSGSFFQETQYF.

This clonotype was seen a few times. The chain uses TRBV27 and TRBJ1-2; D gene uncertain. From germline, CDR1 is MNHEY and CDR2 SMNVEV (reference sequence). V dropped 2 bases and J dropped 7 bases, with 17 bases sitting between them. The CDR3 totals 15 residues. The CDR3 coding sequence is TGTGCCAGCAGTTTAGGCCGCCCGGGGAACGGTGGCTACACCTTC. This codes for CASSLGRPGNGGYTF.

Only a few counts were recorded for this clonotype. This chain's CDR3 is CASRLSTDTQYF. CDR3 sequence (DNA): TGTGCCAGCAGACTGAGCACAGATACGCAGTATTTT. The gene calls are TRBV27 and TRBJ2-3; no reliable D call. CDR1 MNHEY and CDR2 SMNVEV come from the germline V gene (reference sequence). The CDR3 has 12 residues. Trimming took off 6 bases at V and 0 bases at J, with 4 bases between the two ends.

The rearrangement joins TRBV6-1 to TRBJ2-1; tentatively, D is TRBD2 (5 bases). Germline V gene lookup returns CDR1 MNHNS and CDR2 SASEGT. The CDR3 extends over 18 amino acids. V was trimmed by 7 bases and J by 2 bases, leaving 24 bases between them. The CDR3 sequence is CASTLTLTHTRAYNEQFF. CDR3 bases: TGTGCCAGCACCCTTACCCTCACCCACACTAGGGCCTACAATGAGCAGTTCTTC.

The chain employs TRBV2 and TRBJ1-2; D call uncertain. With 5 bases removed from V and 5 bases from J, the gap between germline ends came to 12 bases. This CDR3 region has 13 residues. Germline V gives CDR1 SNHLY, CDR2 FYNNEI. In DNA form, the CDR3 reads TGTGCCAGCAGTTGGGAGACGGGGTATGGCTACACCTTC. The encoded protein is CASSWETGYGYTF.

V and J are TRBV9 and TRBJ1-1, with 8 bases matching TRBD1. The CDR3 spans 15 residues. Germline V CDR1 and CDR2: SGDLS, YYNGEE. V was clipped by 3 bases and J by 3 bases; unmatched bases: 7. CDR3 residues: CASSARDRGYTEAFF. Here the CDR3 DNA reads TGTGCCAGCAGCGCCAGAGACAGGGGATACACTGAAGCTTTCTTT. The whole variable domain, remainder taken from reference TRBV9 and TRBJ1-1, is DSGVTQTPKHLITATGQRVTLRCSPRSGDLSVYWYQQSLDQGLQFLIQYYNGEERAKGNILERFSAQQFPDLHSELNLSSLELGDSALYFCASSARDRGYTEAFFGQGTRLTVV.

This clonotype was counted only a few times. The rearrangement joins TRBV28 to TRBJ1-2, with no clear D. Germline assignment: CDR1 MDHEN and CDR2 SYDVKM. V gave up 3 bases and J gave up 8 bases, with 13 bases separating them. The CDR3 length is 13 residues. CDR3 residues: CASSFRALRGYTF. CDR3 in DNA: TGTGCCAGCAGTTTTAGGGCCTTGCGCGGCTACACCTTC.

This clonotype was counted a few times. The V gene is TRBV20-1, the J gene TRBJ2-1; TRBD1 agrees at 7 bases. Trimming cost V 6 bases and J 6 bases; bases outside gene matches: 11. Germline loops: CDR1 DFQATT, CDR2 SNEGSKA (reference sequence). This CDR3 is 14 amino acids long. CDR3: CSAGGLARGNEQFF. The CDR3 DNA is TGCAGTGCAGGGGGCTTAGCCCGGGGCAATGAGCAGTTCTTC.

This clonotype was seen only a few times. CDR3 region: CASSIDRGNQPQHF. The CDR3 nucleotides read TGTGCCAGCAGCATTGACAGGGGGAATCAGCCCCAGCATTTT. The chain is built from TRBV27 and TRBJ1-5, with 9 nucleotides matching TRBD1. This CDR3 has 14 residues. With 6 bases clipped from V and 4 bases from J, the junction kept 4 bases outside the gene matches. Germline CDR1 is MNHEY and CDR2 is SMNVEV (reference sequence).

The chain recombines TRBV20-1 with TRBJ2-1; 9 bases align to TRBD1. The CDR3 totals 15 residues. Unmatched junction bases numbered 9, after V lost 3 bases and J lost 6 bases. Looked up from germline, CDR1 is DFQATT and CDR2 is SNEGSKA (reference sequence). CDR3 DNA: TGCAGTGCTAGGAATTTCGGGACAGGGATCAATGAGCAGTTCTTC. Protein product: CSARNFGTGINEQFF.

This clonotype was observed once. The V gene is TRBV28, the J gene TRBJ2-7; D may be TRBD2 (6 bases). The ends were cut back, 2 bases at V and 0 bases at J, with 17 bases in the middle. This CDR3 is 17 amino acids long. CDR1 and CDR2 from the germline V gene are MDHEN and SYDVKM. The chain's CDR3 is CASSLPTFSGSSYEQYF. Here the CDR3 DNA reads TGTGCCAGCAGTTTACCGACCTTTAGCGGAAGCTCCTACGAGCAGTACTTC.

This clonotype is large. The V gene is TRBV11-3, the J gene TRBJ2-2, with 11 bases fitting TRBD2. This CDR3 has 17 amino acids. V was clipped by 4 bases and J by 4 bases; unmatched bases: 8. Looked up from germline, CDR1 is SGHNT and CDR2 is YENEEA. The CDR3 spells CASSSALAGGPTGELFF. DNA of the CDR3: TGTGCCAGCAGCTCCGCTTTAGCGGGAGGGCCCACCGGGGAGCTGTTTTTT. The variable domain in full, with the rest retrieved from reference TRBV11-3 and TRBJ2-2, is EAGVVQSPRYKIIEKKQPVAFWCNPISGHNTLYWYLQNLGQGPELLIRYENEEAVDDSQLPKDRFSAERLKGVDSTLKIQPAELGDSAVYLCASSSALAGGPTGELFFGEGSRLTVL.

This clonotype came up a few times. The chain carries TRBV6-2 or TRBV6-3 and TRBJ1-2; TRBD1 might be the D (5 bases). From germline, CDR1 is MNHEY and CDR2 SVGEGT. This CDR3 region has 13 residues. Trimming removed 0 bases from V and 7 bases from J, with 9 bases in between. CDR3 amino acids: CASSYSGQGGYTF. The CDR3 DNA reads TGTGCCAGCAGTTACTCAGGACAAGGTGGCTACACCTTC.

Relative to its sample, this clonotype is medium-sized. The J gene is TRBJ2-5, the V gene TRBV5-1; the match to TRBD1 covers 8 bases. With V trimmed by 4 bases and J by 3 bases, 5 bases remained unmatched. The CDR3 contains 14 residues. CDR1 is SGHRS, CDR2 YFSETQ, per germline. The CDR3 spells CASSTRQGKETQYF. Here the CDR3 DNA reads TGCGCCAGCAGCACCCGACAGGGGAAAGAGACCCAGTACTTC. Looking up the rest from reference TRBV5-1 and TRBJ2-5 gives the full variable domain: KAGVTQTPRYLIKTRGQQVTLSCSPISGHRSVSWYQQTPGQGLQFLFEYFSETQRNKGNFPGRFSGRQFSNSRSEMNVSTLELGDSALYLCASSTRQGKETQYFGPGTRLLVL.